This TCR beta chain was observed in a study of T cells in Graves' hyperthyroidism and ophthalmopathy (dated by TCRdb to the late 2010s). Background for the entire study: Peripheral blood samples were taken at initial diagnosis, before any treatment was given. To identify TCR V-J signatures that set the groups apart, the researchers used a discovery cohort of 100 patients, made up of 43 with Graves' ophthalmopathy and about 59 with stable Graves' hyperthyroidism. An independent validation cohort of 18 to 20 hyperthyroidism patients and 15 or so patients who later progressed to ophthalmopathy tested prospective prediction of ophthalmopathy. For training and testing, the roughly 100 patients in the discovery cohort were randomly divided in a 7:3 ratio. In several Graves' hyperthyroidism patients, the study also compared T-cell repertoires from thyroid tissue with T-cell repertoires from blood. After sampling, hyperthyroidism patients received methimazole starting at 30 mg daily, and ophthalmopathy patients received high-dose intravenous methylprednisolone. According to the paper, TCR Vbeta CDR3 sequencing was carried out on over 130 peripheral blood samples, which came from fewer than 50 ophthalmopathy, around 75 hyperthyroidism and about 17 progressor patients. The paper's findings and limits, for the study overall: During validation, the model predicted progression to ophthalmopathy a median of around 6 months ahead of onset, with around 71% sensitivity and around 72% specificity. Most expanded thyroid clonotypes (frequency above 0.001) were also detected in blood, a finding suggesting that blood repertoires may reflect thyroid immune responses. Ophthalmopathy was separated from stable hyperthyroidism by a 13 V-J signature model, with around 88% sensitivity and about 81% specificity obtained in cross-validation and 80%/75% obtained in testing. No statistical method was used to set the sample size in advance, and investigators knew the group allocation.

Hyperthyroidism patients were newly diagnosed, had a disease duration of under 2 months, and were aged 18 to 65 years. Patients with uncontrolled infections, other autoimmune diseases, pregnancy or lactation were excluded. Diagnoses relied on clinical symptoms, serum thyroxine and TRAb, thyroid ultrasound and orbital computed tomography. Blood from progressor patients was drawn when they were first diagnosed with hyperthyroidism, before any ophthalmopathy symptoms appeared. PBMCs were isolated from 8 to 10 ml of fresh peripheral blood by Ficoll-Paque density gradient centrifugation. Progressor patients were defined as those initially diagnosed with Graves' hyperthyroidism in whom ophthalmopathy developed during follow-up. Trizol reagent was used to extract total RNA, and RNA quality was then checked on an Agilent 2100 Bioanalyzer. At the junction V is shortened by 1 base and J by 8 bases, with 8 bases in between. The germline V gene encodes CDR1 SGHNT and CDR2 YENEEA. The CDR3 numbers 13 residues from cysteine through phenylalanine. Only the CDR3 portion is preserved as DNA: 39 bases, with reading frame beginning at the first base.

The TCR beta CDR3 regions were amplified from the RNA transcripts. For the first round of RT-PCR on the TCR CDR3, the HTBI primer set was used together with the Qiagen OneStep RT-PCR kit. The libraries were constructed in a second round of multiplex PCR and then size-selected and purified. Paired-end sequencing of the libraries was performed with 100 bp reads on an Illumina HiSeq2000. The authors' analysis ran thus. SOAPnuke was used to process the raw data, with reads discarded if the reads contained adapters or uncalled bases, had a mean Phred below 15, or lacked an exact constant-primer or identifier match. COPE v1.2.5 was used to merge high-quality paired reads, and clonotypes were defined as unique nucleotide sequences. MiTCR v1.1 was used to align the clonotypes against IMGT TRBV, TRBD and TRBJ reference segments. Analysis was restricted to V-J combinations with a frequency above 0.0001, which covered 99.2% of repertoires. A TCS score was defined as the ratio between F50 (clonal expansion) and ExV (chaos), using BLOSUM62-based TCRdist between CDR3 peptides within each V-J. Welch's t-statistics and random forest reduced roughly 500 V-J features to roughly 13, which were used in a naive Bayes classifier (R e1071). TCRdb reworked the public reads: Q25 trimming with fastp, MiXCR clone assembly, productive beta chains retained. Under each unique CDR3 protein, matching rows form one entry showing the most common genes and DNA. In this record, the V and J calls reflect TCRdb's handling and not the investigators' own analysis. The sample table holds fewer than 500,000 distinct CDR3 sequences, of which roughly 13% were seen once. Less than 25% of the sample is in the top ten clones.

As regards this clonotype: Its target antigen remains unknown. Base qualities are not recorded, but no much larger clone differs from it by a single base.

What was sequenced was blood. The rearrangement joined TRBV11-3 to TRBJ2-2; the D segment cannot be called with confidence. The sequence derives from a man younger than 40 with Graves' hyperthyroidism that later progressed to Graves' ophthalmopathy. This receptor has the CDR3 CASSLVPSGELFF. The nucleotide sequence reads as follows: TGTGCCAGCAGCTTAGTACCCAGTGGGGAGCTGTTTTTT.